The 29 T cell receptor beta chains listed next were all sequenced from one sample in a study of T-cell memory formation after mild COVID-19. TCRdb reanalysed the 5' RACE reads using MiXCR and keeps one entry per CDR3 protein. The sample records about 390,000 distinct CDR3 sequences, approximately 15% being singletons. The specimen sequenced was PBMCs or a T cell subset sorted from them (not recorded which). These receptors were collected from a man between 18 and 35 years old who had mild COVID-19 (a few samples of this study predate the infection). Cell type and time point are not known.

This clonotype was picked up many times. The chain combines TRBV6-2 or TRBV6-3 with TRBJ1-5; D remains unclear. Trimming stripped 5 bases from V and 5 bases from J, with 13 bases between. Germline values: CDR1 MNHEY, CDR2 SVGEGT. This CDR3 contains 14 residues. The CDR3: CASSEASGYQPQHF. The DNA for the CDR3 is TGTGCCAGCAGTGAGGCCTCCGGGTATCAGCCCCAGCATTTT.

The rearrangement links TRBV9 to TRBJ2-3, with TRBD2 matching over 8 bases. Germline-derived CDR1 and CDR2 are SGDLS and YYNGEE. V gave up 4 bases and J gave up 4 bases; unmatched junction bases: 14. This CDR3 is 17 amino acids long. Written as DNA, the CDR3 is TGTGCCAGCAGCCCTCGGGGGGGACAACAGGGAGCAGATACGCAGTATTTT. Translating gives CASSPRGGQQGADTQYF.

This chain connects TRBV28 to TRBJ2-7, with 8 positions matching TRBD1. The CDR3 spans 15 residues. The trim removed 3 bases at V and 4 bases at J, leaving 8 bases unmatched. Germline values: CDR1 MDHEN, CDR2 SYDVKM. CDR3 DNA: TGTGCCAGCAGTTTCTCAGGGGGCCAGCTTTACGAGCAGTACGTC. This gives the protein CASSFSGGQLYEQYV.

A few counts support this clonotype. This chain uses TRBV4-1 with TRBJ1-1; TRBD1 might be the D (5 bases). Germline CDR1 reads MGHRA; CDR2 reads YSYEKL. Trimming shortened V by 1 base and J by 3 bases, and 9 bases separated the two germline ends. The CDR3 totals 14 residues. The CDR3 protein is CASSQAGTDTEAFF. CDR3 nucleotide sequence: TGCGCCAGCAGCCAAGCCGGGACTGACACTGAAGCTTTCTTT.

This sequence joins TRBV6-5 and TRBJ2-3; the D is unclear. Germline V gives CDR1 MNHEY, CDR2 SVGAGI. The CDR3 spans 13 residues. V lost 6 bases and J lost 5, with 12 bases in between. The chain's CDR3 is CASSPAVGDTQYF. CDR3 DNA sequence: TGTGCCAGCAGCCCCGCGGTGGGAGATACGCAGTATTTT.

The genes are TRBV9 and TRBJ1-1; D is unresolved. Deletions cut 3 bases from V and 1 base from J, with 19 bases between. From germline, CDR1 is SGDLS and CDR2 YYNGEE. The CDR3 has 17 amino acids. The CDR3 coding sequence is TGTGCCAGCAGCGCCGGCGTAAGCTTCGAAACGAACACTGAAGCTTTCTTT. Amino acid sequence: CASSAGVSFETNTEAFF. The full variable domain, in which reference TRBV9 and TRBJ1-1 provide the parts outside the CDR3, is DSGVTQTPKHLITATGQRVTLRCSPRSGDLSVYWYQQSLDQGLQFLIQYYNGEERAKGNILERFSAQQFPDLHSELNLSSLELGDSALYFCASSAGVSFETNTEAFFGQGTRLTVV.

This clonotype was found many times. The CDR3 reads CASSLVASGGPQETQYF. The DNA of the CDR3 is TGTGCCAGCAGCTTAGTAGCTAGCGGGGGTCCTCAAGAGACCCAGTACTTC. The chain combines TRBV7-2 with TRBJ2-5; 10 positions match TRBD2. V was pared by 1 base and J by 2 bases, with 7 bases of the junction left unmatched. The CDR3 runs to 17 residues. Germline CDR1 SGHTA, CDR2 FQGNSA.

This clonotype was found a few times. The chain links TRBV5-1 to TRBJ2-2; 8 nucleotides line up with TRBD1. After removal of 4 bases from V and 5 bases from J, the junction contained 7 bases not matched to a gene. Germline V CDR1 and CDR2: SGHRS, YFSETQ. The CDR3 length is 15 residues. The CDR3 nucleotides are TGCGCCAGCAGCCCAGACAGGGGAAATACCGGGGAGCTGTTTTTT. This gives the protein CASSPDRGNTGELFF.

This clonotype was detected once. This chain connects TRBV6-2 or TRBV6-3 to TRBJ2-5; possible D gene TRBD2, 5 bases. CDR3 length: 12 amino acids. Looked up from germline, CDR1 is MNHEY and CDR2 is SVGEGT. Trimming shortened V by 7 bases and J by 11 bases, and 17 bases separated the two germline ends. The CDR3: CASTEVGGVQYF. The CDR3 DNA reads TGTGCCAGCACAGAAGTCGGAGGTGTACAGTACTTC.

This clonotype was seen a few times. The chain combines TRBV4-1 with TRBJ2-4; D might be TRBD1 (6 bases). Germline CDR1 is MGHRA and CDR2 is YSYEKL. The CDR3 has 16 amino acids. Trimming took off 0 bases at V and 2 bases at J, with 11 bases between the two ends. The CDR3 bases are TGCGCCAGCAGCCAAGATCGCAGGGGATCCAAAAACATTCAGTACTTC. Amino acids: CASSQDRRGSKNIQYF.

This clonotype was counted at least ten times. The rearrangement links TRBV20-1 to TRBJ2-1; either TRBD1 or TRBD2 may fit D (5 bases each). V shed 1 base and J shed 9 bases, with 19 bases lying between them. Germline CDR1 and CDR2: DFQATT and SNEGSKA (reference sequence). The CDR3 spans 15 residues. The CDR3 coding sequence is TGCAGTGCTAGAGTGTCGGGACGTGGGGACCGTGAGCAGTTCTTC. Protein product: CSARVSGRGDREQFF.

This clonotype came up a few times. V gene TRBV4-2 combines with J gene TRBJ2-2; a weak D match, TRBD2 (6 bases). The V and J ends lost 4 bases and 1 base respectively, with 10 bases between them. This CDR3 spans 15 amino acids. Germline V gene data show CDR1 as LGHNA and CDR2 as YNFKEQ. The DNA of the CDR3 is TGTGCCAGCAGCCGGGGGGTCGTGAACACCGGGGAGCTGTTTTTT. The encoded protein is CASSRGVVNTGELFF.

V gene TRBV29-1 combines with J gene TRBJ2-5, with 9 bases identical to TRBD2. This CDR3 has 14 amino acids. Germline V CDR1 and CDR2: SQVTM, ANQGSEA. Unmatched junction bases numbered 11, after V lost 7 bases and J lost 5 bases. The CDR3 DNA reads as TGCAGCGCCGTGGGGCGGGGGGGTGGTGAGACCCAGTACTTC. This encodes CSAVGRGGGETQYF.

The CDR3 DNA sequence: TGTGCCAGCAGACTGCAGAGCTCCTATAATTCACCCCTCCACTTT. The encoded protein is CASRLQSSYNSPLHF. J is TRBJ1-6 and V is TRBV6-2 or TRBV6-3; unclear D gene. CDR1 and CDR2 from the germline V gene are MNHEY and SVGEGT. This CDR3 comprises 15 residues. Trimming shortened V by 6 bases and J by 0 bases, and 9 bases separated the two germline ends.

The chain links TRBV6-4 to TRBJ1-2; 11 nucleotides agree with TRBD1. Trimming cost V 0 bases and J 7 bases; bases outside gene matches: 10. Per the germline V gene, CDR1 is MRHNA and CDR2 is SNTAGT. The CDR3 is made up of 17 amino acids. As DNA, the CDR3 is TGTGCCAGCAGTGACTCGAGGGGACAGGGGGTTCATAGTGGCTACACCTTC. It specifies CASSDSRGQGVHSGYTF.

The V call is TRBV4-3, the J call TRBJ2-1, with TRBD2 identical over 8 bases. This CDR3 has 16 amino acids. Germline V lookup: CDR1 LGHNA, CDR2 YSLEER. V lost 4 bases to trimming and J lost 2 bases; unmatched junction nucleotides: 7. The CDR3 region has the DNA TGCGCCAGCAGCCCTCTTCCAGCGGGGGCCTACAATGAGCAGTTCTTC. Its protein product is CASSPLPAGAYNEQFF.

The sample holds a few counts of this clonotype. This chain links TRBV7-9 with TRBJ1-1; D ambiguous. Trimming took off 1 base at V and 6 bases at J, with 6 bases between the two ends. The CDR3 has 12 residues. CDR1 is SEHNR, CDR2 FQNEAQ, per germline (reference sequence). CDR3 in amino acids: CASSLVISEAFF. For the CDR3, the DNA is TGTGCCAGCAGCTTAGTTATTTCTGAAGCTTTCTTT.

This clonotype was picked up a small number of times. J is TRBJ2-5 and V is TRBV20-1; no clear D gene. Germline CDR1 and CDR2: DFQATT and SNEGSKA (reference sequence). Deletions cut 6 bases from V and 5 bases from J, with 13 bases between. The CDR3 is 12 residues long. CDR3 sequence: CSATAVGETQYF. CDR3 DNA sequence: TGCAGTGCCACCGCCGTTGGCGAGACCCAGTACTTC.

The CDR3 spells CSAMGTENYGYTF. CDR3 sequence (DNA): TGCAGTGCTATGGGGACCGAGAACTATGGCTACACCTTC. The V call is TRBV20-1, the J call TRBJ1-2; the D gene is possibly TRBD1 (5 bases). V lost 4 bases and J lost 2, with 11 bases in between. This CDR3 contains 13 residues. Germline V lookup: CDR1 DFQATT, CDR2 SNEGSKA (reference sequence).

This clonotype has a count of ten or more. The chain carries TRBV29-1 and TRBJ1-3; D gene ambiguous. The germline V gene encodes CDR1 SQVTM and CDR2 ANQGSEA. V was shortened by 5 bases and J by 0 bases, with 8 bases between the two germline ends. The CDR3 runs 13 residues. Here the CDR3 reads CSVKAFSGNTIYF. The CDR3 DNA reads as TGCAGCGTTAAGGCCTTCTCTGGAAACACCATATATTTT.

A few counts support this clonotype. The CDR3 coding sequence is TGTGCCAGCAGCTTAGCGGTGGAGACGCAGTATTTT. Amino acids: CASSLAVETQYF. This chain connects TRBV7-2 to TRBJ2-3; D is unclear. The length of the CDR3 is 12 residues. The V and J ends lost 0 bases and 9 bases respectively, with 7 bases between them. Germline V gene lookup returns CDR1 SGHTA and CDR2 FQGNSA.

The rearrangement links TRBV9 to TRBJ1-5, with 7 nucleotides matching TRBD1. Germline values: CDR1 SGDLS, CDR2 YYNGEE. Losses at the gene ends were 1 base for V and 9 bases for J; bases not matched to a gene: 7. The CDR3 has 14 amino acids. The CDR3 DNA reads as TGTGCCAGCAGCGTAAACCCACAGGGGCGGCCCCAGCATTTT. Encoded protein: CASSVNPQGRPQHF.

This clonotype has a handful of counts. The CDR3 region is CASSSDWTDPAFNTGELFF. CDR3 nucleotides: TGTGCCAGCAGCTCCGATTGGACGGACCCCGCCTTCAACACCGGGGAGCTGTTTTTT. The chain has TRBV7-2 and TRBJ2-2; D unresolved. Germline-derived CDR1 and CDR2 are SGHTA and FQGNSA. Trimming stripped 4 bases from V and 2 bases from J, with 23 bases between. There are 19 residues in the CDR3.

This clonotype was detected a few times. V and J are TRBV6-2 or TRBV6-3 and TRBJ1-2, with 7 bases matching TRBD1. Unmatched junction bases numbered 1, after V lost 2 bases and J lost 7 bases. This CDR3 comprises 12 residues. Germline CDR1 reads MNHEY; CDR2 reads SVGEGT. CDR3 amino acids: CASSYRGLGYTF. The CDR3 DNA sequence: TGTGCCAGCAGTTACAGGGGGCTTGGCTACACCTTC.

The chain is built from TRBV5-1 and TRBJ1-1, with D unclear. V lost 7 bases and J lost 0, with 13 bases in between. Germline lookup yields CDR1 SGHRS and CDR2 YFSETQ. There are 14 residues in the CDR3. The CDR3 DNA reads TGCGCCAGCGGCCCACGGAGACTGAACACTGAAGCTTTCTTT. Protein sequence: CASGPRRLNTEAFF.

The sample holds a few counts of this clonotype. This chain links TRBV11-1 with TRBJ2-5; D is possibly TRBD1 (6 bases). Trimming pared 5 bases from V and 2 bases from J, leaving 9 bases between. CDR1 and CDR2 from the germline V gene are SGHAT and FQDESV (reference sequence). The CDR3 contains 13 residues. This chain's CDR3 is CASSADRQETQYF. Written as DNA, the CDR3 is TGTGCCAGCAGCGCGGACAGACAAGAGACCCAGTACTTC.

This clonotype appeared a few times. The chain carries TRBV20-1 and TRBJ2-1, with 13 bases aligning to TRBD2. The CDR3 covers 16 residues. V dropped 0 bases and J dropped 3; count of bases not matched to a gene: 2. Looked up from germline, CDR1 is DFQATT and CDR2 is SNEGSKA (reference sequence). CDR3 bases: TGCAGTGCTAGAGATCGACTAGCGGGGGGCTACAATGAGCAGTTCTTC. Its protein is CSARDRLAGGYNEQFF.

The sample holds many counts of this clonotype. The chain links TRBV7-6 to TRBJ2-5; D uncertain. The CDR3 loop spans 13 amino acids. From germline, CDR1 is SGHVS and CDR2 FNYEAQ. The V gene lost 4 bases and the J gene lost 5 bases, with 11 bases spanning the gap. The chain's CDR3 is CASSSGPRETQYF. The CDR3 DNA reads as TGTGCCAGCAGCTCAGGACCGCGGGAGACCCAGTACTTC. Full variable domain (outside the CDR3, taken from reference TRBV7-6 and TRBJ2-5): GAGVSQSPRYKVTKRGQDVALRCDPISGHVSLYWYRQALGQGPEFLTYFNYEAQQDKSGLPNDRFSAERPEGSISTLTIQRTEQRDSAMYRCASSSGPRETQYFGPGTRLLVL.

The J gene is TRBJ1-4, the V gene TRBV12-3 or TRBV12-4; D ambiguous. V was pared by 8 bases and J by 0 bases, with 10 bases between. The CDR3 sequence is 14 residues long. The CDR3 sequence is CASARFATNEKLFF. For the CDR3, the DNA is TGTGCCAGCGCCAGGTTTGCAACTAATGAAAAACTGTTTTTT.